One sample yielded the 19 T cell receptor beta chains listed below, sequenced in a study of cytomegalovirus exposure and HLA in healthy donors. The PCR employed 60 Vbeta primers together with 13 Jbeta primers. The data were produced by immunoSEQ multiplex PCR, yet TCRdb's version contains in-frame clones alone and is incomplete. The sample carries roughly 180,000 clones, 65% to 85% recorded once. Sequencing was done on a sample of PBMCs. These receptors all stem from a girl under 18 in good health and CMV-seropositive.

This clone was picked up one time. The CDR3 DNA reads TGTGCCAGCAGCTTACAGACAGGGGTAAGGTACACTGAAGCTTTCTTT. This translates into CASSLQTGVRYTEAFF. V gene TRBV27 combines with J gene TRBJ1-1; 8 bases are shared with TRBD1. The CDR3 totals 16 residues. CDR1 is MNHEY and CDR2 is SMNVEV in the germline V gene (reference sequence). After removal of 6 bases from V and 3 bases from J, the junction contained 12 bases not matched to a gene.

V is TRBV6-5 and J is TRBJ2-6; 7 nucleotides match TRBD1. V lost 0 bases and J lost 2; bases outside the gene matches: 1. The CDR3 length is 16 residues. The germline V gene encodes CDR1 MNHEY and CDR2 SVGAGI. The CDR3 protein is CASSYSGQAGANVLTF. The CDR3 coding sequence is TGTGCCAGCAGTTACTCCGGACAGGCTGGGGCCAACGTCCTGACTTTC.

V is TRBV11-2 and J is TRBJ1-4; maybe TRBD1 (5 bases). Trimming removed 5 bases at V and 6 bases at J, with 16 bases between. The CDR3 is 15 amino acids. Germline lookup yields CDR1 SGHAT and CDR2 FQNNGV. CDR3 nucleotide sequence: TGTGCCAGCAGCCTAGTAGACAGAAACTATGAAAAACTGTTTTTT. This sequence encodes CASSLVDRNYEKLFF.

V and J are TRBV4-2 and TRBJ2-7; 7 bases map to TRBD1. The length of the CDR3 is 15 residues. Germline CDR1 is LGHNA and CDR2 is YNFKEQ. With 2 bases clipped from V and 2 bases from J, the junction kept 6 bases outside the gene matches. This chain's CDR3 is CASSQTGTAPYEQYF. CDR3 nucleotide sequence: TGTGCCAGCAGCCAAACCGGGACAGCCCCCTACGAGCAGTACTTC.

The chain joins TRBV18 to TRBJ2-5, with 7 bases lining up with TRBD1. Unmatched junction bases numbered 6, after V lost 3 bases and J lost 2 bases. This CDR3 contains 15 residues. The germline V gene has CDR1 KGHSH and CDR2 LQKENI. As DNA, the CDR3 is TGTGCCAGCTCACCCCGACAGGGACGGCAAGAGACCCAGTACTTC. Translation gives CASSPRQGRQETQYF.

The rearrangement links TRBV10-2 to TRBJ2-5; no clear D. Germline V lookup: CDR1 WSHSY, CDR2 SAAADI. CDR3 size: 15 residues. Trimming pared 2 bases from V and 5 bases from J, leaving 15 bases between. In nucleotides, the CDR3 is TGCGCCAGCAGTGAGAAGGAGACCCAACCGGAGACCCAGTACTTC. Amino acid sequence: CASSEKETQPETQYF.

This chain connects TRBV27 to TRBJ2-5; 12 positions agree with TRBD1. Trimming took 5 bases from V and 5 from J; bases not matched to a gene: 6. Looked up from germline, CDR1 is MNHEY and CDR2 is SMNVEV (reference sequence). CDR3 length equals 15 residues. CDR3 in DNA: TGTGCCAGCAGTCCCTGGGACAGGGGGCAGGAGACCCAGTACTTC. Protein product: CASSPWDRGQETQYF.

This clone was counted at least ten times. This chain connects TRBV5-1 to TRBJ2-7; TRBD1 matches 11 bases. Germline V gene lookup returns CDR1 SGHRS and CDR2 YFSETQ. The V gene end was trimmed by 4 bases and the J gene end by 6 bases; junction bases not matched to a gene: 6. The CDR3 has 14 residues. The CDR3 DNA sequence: TGCGCCAGCAGCGACGGGACAGGGGGGAGCGAGCAGTACTTC. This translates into CASSDGTGGSEQYF.

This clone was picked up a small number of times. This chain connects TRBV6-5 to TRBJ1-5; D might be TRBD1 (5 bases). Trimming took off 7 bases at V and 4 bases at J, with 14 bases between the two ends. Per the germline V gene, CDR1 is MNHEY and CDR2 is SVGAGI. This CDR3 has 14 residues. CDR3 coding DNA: TGTGCCAGCAATCCTGTCGGGGGGAATCAGCCCCAGCATTTT. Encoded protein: CASNPVGGNQPQHF.

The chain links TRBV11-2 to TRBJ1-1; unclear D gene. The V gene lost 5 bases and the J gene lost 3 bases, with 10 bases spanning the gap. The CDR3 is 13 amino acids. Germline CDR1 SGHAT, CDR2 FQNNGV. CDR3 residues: CASSREAYTEAFF. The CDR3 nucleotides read TGTGCCAGCAGCCGAGAAGCGTACACTGAAGCTTTCTTT.

The CDR3 bases are TGTGCCAGCAGCTTAGCGGGTAGGGAGCCGCGGGGGATTCAGTACTTC. Translation gives CASSLAGREPRGIQYF. V usage is TRBV7-9 and J usage is TRBJ2-4; 7 nucleotides match TRBD2. Germline loops: CDR1 SEHNR, CDR2 FQNEAQ (reference sequence). Trimming removed 0 bases from V and 10 bases from J; junction bases left unmatched: 12. The CDR3 has 16 amino acids.

For the CDR3, the DNA is TGTGCCAGCAGCTTGGCAACTAGCGGTAACACCGGGGAGCTGTTTTTT. Translation: CASSLATSGNTGELFF. This rearrangement joins TRBV5-4 to TRBJ2-2, with TRBD2 matching over 8 bases. Germline V gene data show CDR1 as SGHNT and CDR2 as YYREEE (reference sequence). CDR3 size: 16 residues. Trimming took 0 bases from V and 2 from J; bases not matched to a gene: 3. Complete variable domain (other parts from reference TRBV5-4 and TRBJ2-2): ETGVTQSPTHLIKTRGQQVTLRCSSQSGHNTVSWYQQALGQGPQFIFQYYREEENGRGNFPPRFSGLQFPNYSSELNVNALELDDSALYLCASSLATSGNTGELFFGEGSRLTVL.

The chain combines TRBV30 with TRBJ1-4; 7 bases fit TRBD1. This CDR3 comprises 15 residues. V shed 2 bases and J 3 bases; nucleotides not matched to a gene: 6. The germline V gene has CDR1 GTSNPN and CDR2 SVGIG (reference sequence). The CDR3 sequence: CAWSPWTGANEKLFF. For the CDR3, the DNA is TGTGCCTGGAGTCCTTGGACAGGCGCTAATGAAAAACTGTTTTTT. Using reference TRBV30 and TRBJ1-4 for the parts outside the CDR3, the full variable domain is SQTIHQWPATLVQPVGSPLSLECTVEGTSNPNLYWYRQAAGRGLQLLFYSVGIGQISSEVPQNLSASRPQDRQFILSSKKLLLSDSGFYLCAWSPWTGANEKLFFGSGTQLSVL.

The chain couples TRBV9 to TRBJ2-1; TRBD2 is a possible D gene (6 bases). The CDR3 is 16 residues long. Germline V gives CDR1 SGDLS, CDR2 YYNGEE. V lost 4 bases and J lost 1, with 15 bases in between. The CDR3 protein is CASSPGRDSSYNEQFF. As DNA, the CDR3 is TGTGCCAGCAGCCCCGGGCGGGATAGTTCCTACAATGAGCAGTTCTTC.

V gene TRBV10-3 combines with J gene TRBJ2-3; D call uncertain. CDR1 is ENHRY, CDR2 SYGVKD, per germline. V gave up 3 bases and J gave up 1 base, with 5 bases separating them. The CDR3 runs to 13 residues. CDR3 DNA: TGTGCCATCAGTGAATCTGGCACAGATACGCAGTATTTT. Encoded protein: CAISESGTDTQYF.

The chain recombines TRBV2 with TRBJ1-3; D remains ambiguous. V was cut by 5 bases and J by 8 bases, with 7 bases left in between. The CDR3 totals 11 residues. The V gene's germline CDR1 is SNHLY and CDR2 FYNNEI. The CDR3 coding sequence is TGTGCCAGCAGTACCGGAGACACCATATATTTT. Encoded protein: CASSTGDTIYF.

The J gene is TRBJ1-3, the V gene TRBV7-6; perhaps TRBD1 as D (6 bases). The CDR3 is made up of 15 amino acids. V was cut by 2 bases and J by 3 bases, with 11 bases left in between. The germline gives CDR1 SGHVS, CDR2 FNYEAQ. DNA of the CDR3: TGTGCCAGCAGCTTAACGGACAGCGTTGGAAACACCATATATTTT. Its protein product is CASSLTDSVGNTIYF.

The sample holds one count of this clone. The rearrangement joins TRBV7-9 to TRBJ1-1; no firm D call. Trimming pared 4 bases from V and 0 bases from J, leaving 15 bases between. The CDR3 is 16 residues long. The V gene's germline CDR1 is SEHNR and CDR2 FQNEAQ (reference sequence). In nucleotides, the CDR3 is TGTGCCAGCAGCTCTCCCCCCCCAGGCTTGAACACTGAAGCTTTCTTT. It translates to CASSSPPPGLNTEAFF.

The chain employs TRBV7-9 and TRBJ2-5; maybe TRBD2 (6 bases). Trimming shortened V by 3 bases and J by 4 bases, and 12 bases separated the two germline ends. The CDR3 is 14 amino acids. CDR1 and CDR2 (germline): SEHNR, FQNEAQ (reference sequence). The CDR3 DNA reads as TGTGCCAGCAGCTTCGTTCAGGAGGGAGAGACCCAGTACTTC. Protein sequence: CASSFVQEGETQYF.